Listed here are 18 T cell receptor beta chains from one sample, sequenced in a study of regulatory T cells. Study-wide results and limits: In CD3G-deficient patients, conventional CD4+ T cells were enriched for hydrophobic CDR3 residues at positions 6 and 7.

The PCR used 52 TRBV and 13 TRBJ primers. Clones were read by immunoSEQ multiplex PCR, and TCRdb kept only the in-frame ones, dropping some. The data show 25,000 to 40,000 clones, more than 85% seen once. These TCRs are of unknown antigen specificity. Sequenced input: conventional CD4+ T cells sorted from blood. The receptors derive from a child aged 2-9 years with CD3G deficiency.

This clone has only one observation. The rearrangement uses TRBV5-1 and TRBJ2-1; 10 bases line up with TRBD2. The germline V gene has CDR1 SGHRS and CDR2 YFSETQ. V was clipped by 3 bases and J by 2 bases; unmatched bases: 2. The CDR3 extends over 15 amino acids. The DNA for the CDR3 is TGCGCCAGCAGCTGGAGCGGGAGGGCCTACAATGAGCAGTTCTTC. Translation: CASSWSGRAYNEQFF.

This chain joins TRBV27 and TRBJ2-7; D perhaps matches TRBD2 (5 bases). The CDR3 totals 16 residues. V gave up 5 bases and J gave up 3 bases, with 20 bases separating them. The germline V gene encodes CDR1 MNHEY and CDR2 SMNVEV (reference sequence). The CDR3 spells CASSPYRLARDYEQYF. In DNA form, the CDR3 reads TGTGCCAGCAGTCCTTATAGGCTAGCTAGAGACTACGAGCAGTACTTC.

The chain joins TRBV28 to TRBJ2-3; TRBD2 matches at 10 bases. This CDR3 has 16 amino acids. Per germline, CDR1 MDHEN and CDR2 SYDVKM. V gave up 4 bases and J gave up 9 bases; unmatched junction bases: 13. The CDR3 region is CASSSIAGGLADTQYF. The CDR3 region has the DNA TGTGCCAGCAGTTCGATAGCGGGAGGCTTAGCCGACACGCAGTATTTT.

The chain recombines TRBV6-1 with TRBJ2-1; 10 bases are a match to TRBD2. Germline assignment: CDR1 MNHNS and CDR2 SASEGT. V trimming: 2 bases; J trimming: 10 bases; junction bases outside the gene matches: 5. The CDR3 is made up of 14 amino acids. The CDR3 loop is CASSELAGVGEQFF. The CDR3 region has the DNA TGTGCCAGCAGTGAACTAGCGGGAGTCGGGGAGCAGTTCTTC.

The CDR3 sequence is CASSSRGLWADTQYF. As DNA, the CDR3 is TGTGCCAGTAGTTCGAGGGGGCTCTGGGCAGATACGCAGTATTTT. This chain links TRBV19 with TRBJ2-3; 7 positions match TRBD1. Per the germline V gene, CDR1 is LNHDA and CDR2 is SQIVND (reference sequence). J gave up 4 bases and V 5 bases, and 9 bases lay outside the gene matches. The CDR3 sequence is 15 residues long.

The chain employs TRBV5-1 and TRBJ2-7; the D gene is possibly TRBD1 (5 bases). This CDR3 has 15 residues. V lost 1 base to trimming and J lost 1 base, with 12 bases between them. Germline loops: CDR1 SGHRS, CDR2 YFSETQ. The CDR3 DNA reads TGCGCCAGCAGCTTGCTTACAGGCAGTTCCTACGAGCAGTACTTC. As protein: CASSLLTGSSYEQYF.

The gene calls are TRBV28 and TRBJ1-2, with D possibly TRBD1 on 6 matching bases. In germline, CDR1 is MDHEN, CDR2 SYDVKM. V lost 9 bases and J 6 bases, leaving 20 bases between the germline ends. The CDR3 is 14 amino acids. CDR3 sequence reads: CASLRGARGDGYTF. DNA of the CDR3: TGTGCCAGTCTAAGGGGGGCGCGTGGCGATGGCTACACCTTC.

The CDR3 DNA sequence: TGCGCCAGCAGCTTGAGGGGACAGGGCTACGAGCAGTACTTC. This translates into CASSLRGQGYEQYF. The rearrangement uses TRBV5-1 and TRBJ2-7, with 9 positions matching TRBD1. The CDR3 is 14 residues long. Unmatched junction bases numbered 2, after V lost 1 base and J lost 3 bases. Germline V gene data show CDR1 as SGHRS and CDR2 as YFSETQ.

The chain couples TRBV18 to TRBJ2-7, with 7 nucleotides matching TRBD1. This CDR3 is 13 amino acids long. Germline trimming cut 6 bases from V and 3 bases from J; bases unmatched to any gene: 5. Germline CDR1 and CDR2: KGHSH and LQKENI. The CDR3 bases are TGTGCCAGCTCTCTCGGACAGGACTACGAGCAGTACTTC. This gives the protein CASSLGQDYEQYF.

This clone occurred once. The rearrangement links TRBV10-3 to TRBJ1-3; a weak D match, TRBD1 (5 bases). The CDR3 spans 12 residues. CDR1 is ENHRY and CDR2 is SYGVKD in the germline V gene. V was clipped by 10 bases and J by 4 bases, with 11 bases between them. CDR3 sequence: CATSTAGNTIYF. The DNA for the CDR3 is TGTGCCACTTCGACAGCAGGAAACACCATATATTTT.

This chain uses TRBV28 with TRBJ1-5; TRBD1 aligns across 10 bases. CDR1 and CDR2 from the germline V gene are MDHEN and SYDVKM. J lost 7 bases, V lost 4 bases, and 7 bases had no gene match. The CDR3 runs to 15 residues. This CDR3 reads CASSSRQGARQPQHF. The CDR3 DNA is TGTGCCAGCAGTTCGCGACAGGGGGCGAGACAGCCCCAGCATTTT. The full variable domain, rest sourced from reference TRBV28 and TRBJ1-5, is DVKVTQSSRYLVKRTGEKVFLECVQDMDHENMFWYRQDPGLGLRLIYFSYDVKMKEKGDIPEGYSVSREKKERFSLILESASTNQTSMYLCASSSRQGARQPQHFGDGTRLSIL.

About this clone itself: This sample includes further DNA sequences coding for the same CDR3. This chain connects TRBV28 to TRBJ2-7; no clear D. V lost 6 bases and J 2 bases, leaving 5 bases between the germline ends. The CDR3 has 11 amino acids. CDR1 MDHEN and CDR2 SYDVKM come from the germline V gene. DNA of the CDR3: TGTGCCAGCAGCTCTGCCTACGAGCAGTACTTC. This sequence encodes CASSSAYEQYF.

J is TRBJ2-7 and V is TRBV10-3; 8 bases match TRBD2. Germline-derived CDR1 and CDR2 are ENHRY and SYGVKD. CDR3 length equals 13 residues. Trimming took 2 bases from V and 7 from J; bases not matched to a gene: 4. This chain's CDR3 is CAISEEGGREQYF. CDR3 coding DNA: TGTGCCATCAGTGAGGAGGGCGGGAGGGAGCAGTACTTC.

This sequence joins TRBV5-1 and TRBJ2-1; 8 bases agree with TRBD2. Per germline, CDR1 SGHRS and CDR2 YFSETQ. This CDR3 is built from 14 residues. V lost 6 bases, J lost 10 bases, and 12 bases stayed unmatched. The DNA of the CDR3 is TGCGCCAGCAAAGGGACGGGAGGGCCTAACGAGCAGTTCTTC. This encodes CASKGTGGPNEQFF.

The CDR3 DNA sequence: TGTGCCAGCAGTTTGTCGCAGGGGACGACCTACGAGCAGTACTTC. The encoded protein is CASSLSQGTTYEQYF. This rearrangement joins TRBV28 to TRBJ2-7, with D maybe TRBD1 (6 bases). Germline loops: CDR1 MDHEN, CDR2 SYDVKM. There are 15 residues in the CDR3. Trimming shortened V by 3 bases and J by 2 bases, and 14 bases separated the two germline ends.

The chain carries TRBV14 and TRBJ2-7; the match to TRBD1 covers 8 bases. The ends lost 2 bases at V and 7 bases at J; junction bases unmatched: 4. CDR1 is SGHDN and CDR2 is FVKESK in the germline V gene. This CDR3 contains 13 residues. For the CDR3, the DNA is TGTGCCAGCAGCCAACAAACAGGGGGGGAGCAGTACTTC. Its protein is CASSQQTGGEQYF.

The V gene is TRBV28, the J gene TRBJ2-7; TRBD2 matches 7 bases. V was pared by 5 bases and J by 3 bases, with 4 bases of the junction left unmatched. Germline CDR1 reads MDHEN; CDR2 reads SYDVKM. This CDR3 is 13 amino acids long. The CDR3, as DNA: TGTGCCAGCAGTCCGGGACTATTCTACGAGCAGTACTTC. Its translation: CASSPGLFYEQYF.

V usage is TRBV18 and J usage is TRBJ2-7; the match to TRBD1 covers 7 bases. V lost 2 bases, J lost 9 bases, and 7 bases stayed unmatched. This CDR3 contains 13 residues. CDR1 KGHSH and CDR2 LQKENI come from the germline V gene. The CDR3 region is CASSPTASGGQYF. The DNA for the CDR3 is TGTGCCAGCTCACCAACGGCCTCAGGGGGGCAGTACTTC. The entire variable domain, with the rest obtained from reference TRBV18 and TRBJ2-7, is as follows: NAGVMQNPRHLVRRRGQEARLRCSPMKGHSHVYWYRQLPEEGLKFMVYLQKENIIDESGMPKERFSAEFPKEGPSILRIQQVVRGDSAAYFCASSPTASGGQYFGPGTRLTVT.